The subject of this entry is one TCR beta chain. Its target is not known. This entry comes from a study of cytomegalovirus exposure and HLA in healthy donors. Study-wide points: The authors enumerated 150 to 200 TCR beta chains as linked to cytomegalovirus.

Nominally healthy donors provided the samples, though records likely missed some immune exposures. Primers: 60 Vbeta forward and 13 Jbeta reverse. Only in-frame clones appear in the TCRdb table, and some are missing; sequencing was by immunoSEQ multiplex PCR. This sample has around 280,000 clones, with roughly 90% found just once. CDR1 is SGHDT, CDR2 YYEEEE, per germline. The CDR3 extends over 13 amino acids. The V and J ends lost 4 bases and 6 bases, in that order; junction bases with no gene match: 5. The clonotype comes from a woman younger than 30 in good health and CMV-seronegative. Sequencing was carried out using PBMCs. V is TRBV5-6 and J is TRBJ1-1; 8 bases match TRBD1. CDR3 residues: CASSLTGDPEAFF. In nucleotides, the CDR3 is TGTGCCAGCAGCCTGACAGGGGACCCTGAAGCTTTCTTT.